The 6 T cell receptor beta chains listed next were all sequenced from one sample in a study of blood T cell repertoires in COVID-19. Using immunoSEQ multiplex PCR, the repertoire was profiled, and TCRdb retains in-frame clones only, with some absent. The repertoire holds 400,000 or so clones, with 70% to 90% as singletons. Sequenced: peripheral blood. The receptors shown here come from a human donor in a cohort sampled during active COVID-19.

The J gene is TRBJ2-5, the V gene TRBV10-3, with D possibly matching TRBD2 (6 bases). V was trimmed by 3 bases and J by 7 bases, leaving 24 bases between them. Germline CDR1 is ENHRY and CDR2 is SYGVKD. The CDR3 is 17 amino acids. CDR3 sequence: CAISDLRGPSSAGTQYF. CDR3 sequence (DNA): TGTGCCATCAGTGATCTGCGGGGACCCTCGTCTGCGGGGACCCAGTACTTC.

This chain links TRBV5-1 with TRBJ2-5, with TRBD1 matching over 8 bases. The germline V gene encodes CDR1 SGHRS and CDR2 YFSETQ. CDR3 length: 15 residues. V trimming: 6 bases; J trimming: 4 bases; junction bases outside the gene matches: 11. The CDR3 DNA reads TGCGCCAGCAACCTGAACCAGGGGGCGGGAGAGACCCAGTACTTC. It is translated as CASNLNQGAGETQYF.

The chain employs TRBV9 and TRBJ2-1, with 7 bases matching TRBD2. CDR1 is SGDLS and CDR2 is YYNGEE in the germline V gene. This CDR3 comprises 17 residues. Losses at the gene ends were 0 bases for V and 7 bases for J; bases not matched to a gene: 13. CDR3 sequence (DNA): TGTGCCAGCAGCGTAGTGGCGGGAGTGACTTTGGGAAATGAGCAGTTCTTC. It is translated as CASSVVAGVTLGNEQFF.

V gene TRBV27 combines with J gene TRBJ2-7, with D possibly TRBD1 on 5 matching bases. Germline V CDR1 and CDR2: MNHEY, SMNVEV (reference sequence). The germline V and J ends were trimmed by 2 bases and 6 bases, with 11 bases remaining between them. The CDR3 is 13 amino acids. CDR3 protein: CASSLQYGAEQYF. The CDR3 nucleotides read TGTGCCAGCAGTTTACAATATGGGGCCGAGCAGTACTTC.

The chain is built from TRBV5-4 and TRBJ1-1; perhaps TRBD1 as D (5 bases). CDR1 SGHNT and CDR2 YYREEE come from the germline V gene (reference sequence). Between the trimmed V and J ends, which lost 0 bases and 0 bases, there was a span of 9 bases. The CDR3 is made up of 15 amino acids. Here the CDR3 reads CASSLGDRMNTEAFF. Here the CDR3 DNA reads TGTGCCAGCAGCTTGGGCGACAGAATGAACACTGAAGCTTTCTTT.

Details on this clone: The junction departs from germline at one end; a sequencing error may be responsible. The chain has TRBV30 and TRBJ2-5, with a possible D match to TRBD1 (6 bases). The germline gives CDR1 GTSNPN, CDR2 SVGIG (reference sequence). CDR3 length equals 13 residues. As DNA, the CDR3 is TGTGCCTCCAACCGGGACAACCAGGAGACCCAGTACTTC. Encoded protein: CASNRDNQETQYF. Based on the CDR3 plus reference TRBV30 and TRBJ2-5, the full variable domain is SQTIHQWPATLVQPVGSPLSLECTVEGTSNPNLYWYRQAAGRGLQLLFYSVGIGQISSEVPQNLSASRPQDRQFILSSKKLLLSDSGFYLCASNRDNQETQYFGPGTRLLVL.